What follows are 18 T cell receptor beta chains derived from one specimen sequenced in a study of blood T cell repertoires in COVID-19. The assay was immunoSEQ multiplex PCR, and TCRdb's table has in-frame clones only and misses some. The sample carries about 250,000 clones, 86% recorded once. Sequencing input: PBMCs or T cells enriched from blood (not recorded which). Receptors were obtained from a man aged 35-49 years who had recovered from COVID-19.

V usage is TRBV9 and J usage is TRBJ1-6; D gene uncertain. CDR3 length equals 11 residues. The germline V and J ends were trimmed by 3 bases and 10 bases, with 5 bases remaining between them. Per germline, CDR1 SGDLS and CDR2 YYNGEE. DNA of the CDR3: TGTGCCAGCAGCGGCCAGTCACCCCTCCACTTT. This translates into CASSGQSPLHF.

The chain combines TRBV5-5 with TRBJ1-4; TRBD1 might be the D (5 bases). V lost 4 bases and J lost 4, with 17 bases in between. The CDR3 has 16 residues. Germline V gene data show CDR1 as SGHKS and CDR2 as YYEKEE (reference sequence). CDR3 residues: CASSPDDRQFNEKLFF. Here the CDR3 DNA reads TGTGCCAGCAGCCCTGATGACAGACAGTTTAATGAAAAACTGTTTTTT.

The chain couples TRBV7-2 to TRBJ2-1; a weak D match, TRBD2 (7 bases). The V gene's germline CDR1 is SGHTA and CDR2 FQGNSA. The CDR3 spans 19 residues. The V end was cut by 5 bases, the J end by 6 bases, with 29 bases between. The CDR3 DNA sequence: TGTGCCAGCAGCCCCCACCCTAGGGCCCGACTAGGGGGGGGCAATGAGCAGTTCTTC. It codes for CASSPHPRARLGGGNEQFF.

The DNA for the CDR3 is TGTGCCAGCAGTCGGAGGGACGAAACGCAGTATTTT. This gives the protein CASSRRDETQYF. The chain links TRBV7-6 to TRBJ2-3, with D tentatively TRBD2 (6 bases). The CDR3 runs 12 residues. Germline assignment: CDR1 SGHVS and CDR2 FNYEAQ. V was shortened by 6 bases and J by 9 bases, with 13 bases between the two germline ends.

The chain links TRBV9 to TRBJ2-3; unclear D gene. CDR3 length: 12 amino acids. Trimming stripped 0 bases from V and 5 bases from J, with 4 bases between. Per the germline V gene, CDR1 is SGDLS and CDR2 is YYNGEE. CDR3 DNA sequence: TGTGCCAGCAGCGTAGCCCGAGATACGCAGTATTTT. Its translation: CASSVARDTQYF.

V gene TRBV5-6 combines with J gene TRBJ2-2, with TRBD1 identical over 9 bases. The CDR3 runs 16 residues. V lost 4 bases to trimming and J lost 4 bases; unmatched junction nucleotides: 8. Germline CDR1 is SGHDT and CDR2 is YYEEEE. This CDR3 reads CASSRGQGQGTGELFF. The CDR3, as DNA: TGTGCCAGCAGCCGGGGACAGGGCCAGGGCACCGGGGAGCTGTTTTTT.

J is TRBJ1-2 and V is TRBV5-4, with 12 bases matching TRBD1. Losses at the gene ends were 3 bases for V and 8 bases for J; bases not matched to a gene: 5. The CDR3 is 14 residues long. Germline CDR1 SGHNT, CDR2 YYREEE (reference sequence). This CDR3 reads CASSSVGTGGGYTF. The CDR3 coding sequence is TGTGCCAGCAGCTCGGTGGGGACAGGGGGCGGCTACACCTTC. The whole variable domain, filled in from reference TRBV5-4 and TRBJ1-2, reads ETGVTQSPTHLIKTRGQQVTLRCSSQSGHNTVSWYQQALGQGPQFIFQYYREEENGRGNFPPRFSGLQFPNYSSELNVNALELDDSALYLCASSSVGTGGGYTFGSGTRLTVV.

The V gene is TRBV27, the J gene TRBJ1-1; perhaps TRBD1 as D (5 bases). There are 13 residues in the CDR3. The germline CDR1 and CDR2 sequences are MNHEY and SMNVEV (reference sequence). The germline V and J ends were trimmed by 10 bases and 5 bases, with 17 bases remaining between them. The CDR3 DNA reads TGTGCCACCTCCTCGGTAGGGGTAACTGAAGCTTTCTTT. Its protein product is CATSSVGVTEAFF.

This clone was picked up one time. The V gene is TRBV15, the J gene TRBJ2-5; possible D gene TRBD2, 5 bases. V lost 0 bases, J lost 5 bases, and 13 bases lay in between. This CDR3 is built from 15 residues. Germline CDR1 and CDR2: LNHNV and YYDKDF (reference sequence). The CDR3 bases are TGTGCCACCAGCAGAGATACGGGGAATTGGGAGACCCAGTACTTC. Its protein is CATSRDTGNWETQYF.

The DNA of the CDR3 is TGTGCCAGCAGTGAAGCGGGGGTTGGAGGGGGCGTCACTGAAGCTTTCTTT. Protein product: CASSEAGVGGGVTEAFF. This chain links TRBV6-1 with TRBJ1-1; TRBD1 matches at 7 bases. V was pared by 0 bases and J by 4 bases, with 11 bases of the junction left unmatched. CDR1 and CDR2 from the germline V gene are MNHNS and SASEGT. The CDR3 has 17 residues.

The rearrangement links TRBV5-6 to TRBJ1-1; a possible D gene is TRBD1 (5 bases). V gave up 4 bases and J gave up 2 bases, with 15 bases separating them. Germline CDR1 SGHDT, CDR2 YYEEEE. The CDR3 covers 15 residues. CDR3 residues: CASSGIGGGNTEAFF. The CDR3 DNA is TGTGCCAGCAGCGGTATTGGCGGGGGAAACACTGAAGCTTTCTTT.

The V call is TRBV30, the J call TRBJ1-4, with 7 bases aligning to TRBD1. Germline values: CDR1 GTSNPN, CDR2 SVGIG (reference sequence). V dropped 7 bases and J dropped 2; count of bases not matched to a gene: 4. The CDR3 is 13 residues long. This CDR3 is CALRGRTNEKLFF. CDR3 bases: TGTGCCTTAAGGGGGCGGACTAATGAAAAACTGTTTTTT.

The chain carries TRBV5-4 and TRBJ2-1; maybe TRBD1 (6 bases). This CDR3 is built from 15 residues. The germline CDR1 and CDR2 sequences are SGHNT and YYREEE (reference sequence). Trimming took 4 bases from V and 2 from J, leaving 13 bases between them. The CDR3 sequence is CASSPEQGAYNEQFF. In DNA, the CDR3 is TGTGCCAGCAGCCCGGAACAGGGAGCCTACAATGAGCAGTTCTTC.

This chain connects TRBV10-2 to TRBJ1-2; TRBD1 agrees at 10 bases. The V gene end was trimmed by 3 bases and the J gene end by 3 bases; junction bases not matched to a gene: 4. The CDR3 spans 15 residues. The germline gives CDR1 WSHSY, CDR2 SAAADI. The CDR3 is CASSDGTGADYGYTF. In DNA form, the CDR3 reads TGCGCCAGCAGTGATGGGACAGGGGCAGACTATGGCTACACCTTC.

This clone has just one count. V is TRBV11-3 and J is TRBJ1-3; 10 positions match TRBD1. The ends lost 5 bases at V and 7 bases at J; junction bases unmatched: 5. Germline CDR1 and CDR2: SGHNT and YENEEA. This CDR3 comprises 14 residues. CDR3 in amino acids: CASSPGQGRNTIYF. DNA of the CDR3: TGTGCCAGCAGCCCGGGACAGGGGAGGAACACCATATATTTT.

The chain employs TRBV3-1 (or the pseudogene TRBV3-2) and TRBJ2-7, with 11 positions matching TRBD2. The V and J ends lost 0 bases and 7 bases, in that order; junction bases with no gene match: 8. Germline CDR1 reads LGHDT; CDR2 reads YNNKEL (reference sequence). The CDR3 sequence is 16 residues long. CDR3: CASSQEASGRYNEQYF. The CDR3 DNA follows: TGTGCCAGCAGCCAAGAAGCTAGCGGGAGGTACAATGAGCAGTACTTC.

The V and J genes are TRBV4-3 and TRBJ2-5, with TRBD2 matching 9 bases. The germline V gene has CDR1 LGHNA and CDR2 YSLEER. The CDR3 has 14 residues. The J segment lost 5 bases and the V segment lost 4 bases, leaving 5 bases of the junction unmatched. CDR3 loop: CASSRGRGGETQYF. CDR3 bases: TGCGCCAGCAGCCGCGGGCGGGGGGGGGAGACCCAGTACTTC.

On this clone itself: A read error may account for a junction end that differs from germline. The chain recombines TRBV10-3 with TRBJ2-4; 7 bases fit TRBD2. Germline V CDR1 and CDR2: ENHRY, SYGVKD. CDR3 length: 16 amino acids. CDR3 residues: CATSVTGGQAKNIQYF. The DNA for the CDR3 is TGTGCCACCAGTGTTACGGGAGGCCAAGCCAAAAACATTCAGTACTTC.